This T cell receptor beta chain was documented in a study of cytomegalovirus exposure and HLA in healthy donors. About this clone: Its matching antigen is unknown.

Primers for the PCR totalled 60 Vbeta and 13 Jbeta. The table came from immunoSEQ multiplex PCR; TCRdb's copy has only in-frame clones and leaves some out. The sample is made up of tens of thousands of clones, and the top ten hold roughly 14% of it. The CDR3 runs 15 residues. The ends were cut back, 2 bases at V and 1 base at J, with 9 bases in the middle. Germline V gene lookup returns CDR1 SGHTA and CDR2 FQGNSA. Notes on the study in general: In an earlier analysis, most TCR beta V segments were productive about 90% or about 30% of the time.

This chain joins TRBV7-2 and TRBJ2-1, with D possibly matching TRBD2 (5 bases). This TCR was sampled from a middle-aged man in good health and CMV-seropositive. Sequencing used PBMCs. CDR3 bases: TGTGCCAGCAGCTTAAGGGAGTTTTCCTACAATGAGCAGTTCTTC. Translating gives CASSLREFSYNEQFF.